The 13 T cell receptor beta chains given below trace back to one sample, sequenced in a study of cytomegalovirus exposure and HLA in healthy donors. The PCR used 60 Vbeta and 13 Jbeta primers. Here immunoSEQ multiplex PCR was the method, and the copy in TCRdb shows in-frame clones only, minus some. Among 150,000 or so clones listed, 65% to 80% were seen once. The sample consisted of PBMCs. These receptors were obtained from a male donor in good health and CMV-seropositive.

The chain combines TRBV2 with TRBJ1-6; TRBD1 aligns across 9 bases. Per the germline V gene, CDR1 is SNHLY and CDR2 is FYNNEI. This CDR3 has 15 amino acids. The trim removed 6 bases at V and 10 bases at J, leaving 10 bases unmatched. CDR3 bases: TGTGCCAGCAGGGAACCCCGGGACAGGGACTCACCCCTCCACTTT. Translating it yields CASREPRDRDSPLHF.

This sequence joins TRBV5-4 and TRBJ2-5; D might be TRBD2 (6 bases). The CDR3 covers 14 residues. V was pared by 0 bases and J by 6 bases, with 12 bases between. CDR1 is SGHNT, CDR2 YYREEE, per germline (reference sequence). The CDR3 nucleotides read TGTGCCAGCAGCTTGGACGGGGGAGGAAAGACCCAGTACTTC. It encodes CASSLDGGGKTQYF.

The V gene is TRBV11-2, the J gene TRBJ2-7; D might be TRBD1 (5 bases). V dropped 1 base and J dropped 2 bases, with 6 bases sitting between them. The CDR3 spans 13 residues. Germline V gene data show CDR1 as SGHAT and CDR2 as FQNNGV. This chain's CDR3 is CASSLAGTYEQYF. CDR3 nucleotides: TGTGCCAGCAGCTTAGCAGGGACCTACGAGCAGTACTTC.

The V call is TRBV5-1, the J call TRBJ2-2; TRBD1 aligns across 8 bases. V gave up 0 bases and J gave up 2 bases; unmatched junction bases: 3. Germline CDR1 and CDR2: SGHRS and YFSETQ. This CDR3 is built from 16 residues. CDR3 bases: TGCGCCAGCAGCTTGGAACAGGGGGTTAACACCGGGGAGCTGTTTTTT. Translated: CASSLEQGVNTGELFF.

CDR3 amino acids: CASSLRTSAAGELFF. In DNA form, the CDR3 reads TGTGCCAGCAGCTTACGGACTAGCGCCGCCGGGGAGCTGTTTTTT. The chain recombines TRBV7-2 with TRBJ2-2, with 9 nucleotides matching TRBD2. This CDR3 spans 15 amino acids. Germline CDR1 and CDR2: SGHTA and FQGNSA. V was clipped by 2 bases and J by 6 bases; unmatched bases: 4.

The V gene is TRBV29-1, the J gene TRBJ2-7; 9 positions agree with TRBD2. J was trimmed by 6 bases and V by 4 bases; bases with no gene match: 22. The CDR3 is 18 residues long. Germline values: CDR1 SQVTM, CDR2 ANQGSEA. Here the CDR3 DNA reads TGCAGCGTTGTAAGCCGGGAGGTCGGCGGGAGGGCCCGAGGCGAGCAGTACTTC. This translates into CSVVSREVGGRARGEQYF.

The V call is TRBV6-5, the J call TRBJ2-6; the D gene is possibly TRBD1 (5 bases). This CDR3 has 15 residues. V was pared by 4 bases and J by 0 bases, with 7 bases between. Germline values: CDR1 MNHEY, CDR2 SVGAGI. CDR3 sequence (DNA): TGTGCCAGCAGTTTGGGGCGCTCTGGGGCCAACGTCCTGACTTTC. It yields the protein CASSLGRSGANVLTF.

CDR3 protein: CASSWSWSYQEQYF. CDR3 nucleotide sequence: TGCGCCAGCAGCTGGAGCTGGAGTTATCAAGAGCAGTACTTC. V gene TRBV5-1 combines with J gene TRBJ2-7; D is uncertain. This CDR3 is built from 14 residues. From germline, CDR1 is SGHRS and CDR2 YFSETQ. Between the trimmed V and J ends, which lost 3 bases and 7 bases, there was a span of 17 bases.

The chain carries TRBV11-3 and TRBJ2-2, with 7 bases that match TRBD1. Looked up from germline, CDR1 is SGHNT and CDR2 is YENEEA. This CDR3 contains 16 residues. Trimming cost V 2 bases and J 5 bases; bases outside gene matches: 8. CDR3 nucleotide sequence: TGTGCCAGCAGCTTAAATCCCACAGGGGTAACCGGGGAGCTGTTTTTT. It translates to CASSLNPTGVTGELFF.

This clone has more than one count but fewer than ten. An end of the junction does not agree with germline; a read error may underlie this. V is TRBV2 and J is TRBJ2-6; a weak D match, TRBD1 (6 bases). This CDR3 has 16 amino acids. CDR1 is SNHLY and CDR2 is FYNNEI in the germline V gene. The CDR3 DNA sequence: TGTGCCAGCAGTTCAGGGGTCTTTTCTGGGGCCAACGGCCTGACTTTC. Amino acid sequence: CASSSGVFSGANGLTF.

This clone showed up just once. The chain combines TRBV27 with TRBJ2-7, with 7 nucleotides matching TRBD1. Germline CDR1 MNHEY, CDR2 SMNVEV (reference sequence). J was trimmed by 1 base and V by 0 bases; bases with no gene match: 3. This CDR3 spans 15 amino acids. The CDR3 nucleotides are TGTGCCAGCAGTTTATCGAGGGGGCAGTCCTACGAGCAGTACTTC. Protein sequence: CASSLSRGQSYEQYF.

The rearrangement uses TRBV4-1 and TRBJ1-1, with TRBD1 as a possible D gene (5 bases). The CDR3 is made up of 14 amino acids. V dropped 0 bases and J dropped 5 bases, with 10 bases sitting between them. Looked up from germline, CDR1 is MGHRA and CDR2 is YSYEKL. CDR3: CASSQDPRGTEAFF. The DNA for the CDR3 is TGCGCCAGCAGCCAAGATCCCCGGGGGACTGAAGCTTTCTTT.

The chain recombines TRBV11-1 with TRBJ2-5; TRBD2 matches at 9 bases. The CDR3 spans 15 residues. The V segment lost 3 bases and the J segment 3 bases; nucleotides outside the gene matches: 5. Germline values: CDR1 SGHAT, CDR2 FQDESV (reference sequence). The CDR3 sequence is CASSFRPSGKETQYF. The DNA for the CDR3 is TGTGCCAGCAGCTTCAGGCCTAGCGGGAAAGAGACCCAGTACTTC.